This T cell receptor beta chain was observed in a study of cytomegalovirus exposure and HLA in healthy donors. CDR1 WNHNN and CDR2 SYGVQD come from the germline V gene (reference sequence). Trimming took off 3 bases at V and 4 bases at J, with 16 bases between the two ends. The CDR3 runs 15 residues. Primers for the PCR totalled 60 Vbeta and 13 Jbeta. Repertoires were generated with immunoSEQ multiplex PCR, while TCRdb's copy carries only in-frame clones and drops some. The sample includes fewer than 200,000 clones, around 88% of them seen just once. Comments on this clone: What it recognizes is unknown.

Findings of the study overall: For presence/absence analyses, sequencing depth was assumed to be roughly uniform across donors. Researchers reported in a later analysis that a missense DCLRE1C variant was tied to TCR beta V- and J-gene trimming. Some highly shared sequence variants likely arose as a pipeline artifact.

The gene calls are TRBV10-1 and TRBJ2-7; D is possibly TRBD1 (6 bases). This clonotype originated in a woman aged 25-40 years in good health and CMV-seronegative. The sample was PBMCs. The CDR3 is CASSEGTSEWYEQYF. CDR3 nucleotide sequence: TGCGCCAGCAGTGAAGGGACAAGTGAGTGGTACGAGCAGTACTTC.